The 8 T cell receptor beta chains below come from one sample, sequenced in a study of long-term antiretroviral therapy in people with HIV. The assay, immunoSEQ v3.0, was run at survey level. Some clones are missing from TCRdb's copy, which holds only in-frame ones; the method was immunoSEQ multiplex PCR. The sample lists about 23,000 clones; approximately 83% were seen once. This material consisted of unsorted PBMCs, taken roughly 4.1 years after starting antiretroviral therapy. The receptors originated from a man aged 25-45 years with HIV.

The genes are TRBV6-1 and TRBJ1-2, with no clear D. This CDR3 is built from 14 residues. The V gene's germline CDR1 is MNHNS and CDR2 SASEGT. Trimming left V 6 bases short and J 5 bases short, with 16 bases between. The CDR3 bases are TGTGCCAGCAGAGTCCCCGGGATTCAATATGGCTACACCTTC. Protein: CASRVPGIQYGYTF.

This clone was seen only a few times. The chain employs TRBV2 and TRBJ1-6; D is uncertain. This CDR3 is built from 11 residues. Trimming left V 3 bases short and J 13 bases short, with 7 bases between. Per germline, CDR1 SNHLY and CDR2 FYNNEI. The CDR3 here is CASSDPGPLHF. The DNA for the CDR3 is TGTGCCAGCAGTGACCCCGGGCCCCTCCACTTT.

Written as DNA, the CDR3 is TGTGCCAGCAGCTTAAGCGACAGGGACGAGCAGTACTTC. Protein: CASSLSDRDEQYF. The rearrangement joins TRBV7-9 to TRBJ2-7; 7 bases are shared with TRBD1. J was trimmed by 5 bases and V by 2 bases; bases with no gene match: 3. CDR1 is SEHNR, CDR2 FQNEAQ, per germline (reference sequence). The CDR3 totals 13 residues.

V and J are TRBV10-3 and TRBJ2-7; TRBD2 matches 15 bases. The trim removed 8 bases at V and 7 bases at J, leaving 6 bases unmatched. The length of the CDR3 is 14 residues. Germline CDR1 ENHRY, CDR2 SYGVKD. The CDR3: CAIGLAGGPGEQYF. The CDR3 coding sequence is TGTGCCATCGGACTAGCGGGAGGGCCGGGGGAGCAGTACTTC.

This chain links TRBV28 with TRBJ2-6, with D perhaps given as TRBD1 or TRBD2 (6 bases each). Germline loops: CDR1 MDHEN, CDR2 SYDVKM. V lost 6 bases and J lost 1, with 19 bases in between. The CDR3 loop spans 18 amino acids. CDR3 amino acids: CASRPRARGLSGANVLTF. The CDR3 DNA is TGTGCCAGCAGACCCAGGGCCCGGGGGCTATCTGGGGCCAACGTCCTGACTTTC.

The chain joins TRBV10-3 to TRBJ2-5, with 7 bases aligning to TRBD1. V trimming: 11 bases; J trimming: 3 bases; junction bases outside the gene matches: 9. The CDR3 totals 13 residues. Germline-derived CDR1 and CDR2 are ENHRY and SYGVKD. The CDR3 loop reads CAAQGTAEETQYF. The CDR3 nucleotides read TGTGCCGCTCAAGGGACAGCCGAAGAGACCCAGTACTTC.

The chain employs TRBV5-1 and TRBJ2-3, with TRBD2 identical over 7 bases. This CDR3 has 15 amino acids. Germline V gives CDR1 SGHRS, CDR2 YFSETQ. V dropped 5 bases and J dropped 1; count of bases not matched to a gene: 7. CDR3 amino acids: CASRPLAGGTDTQYF. The CDR3 nucleotides read TGCGCCAGCAGACCCTTAGCGGGTGGCACAGATACGCAGTATTTT.

This clone has a single count. This chain links TRBV27 with TRBJ2-7; D is unclear. This CDR3 has 14 amino acids. Trimming stripped 2 bases from V and 2 bases from J, with 10 bases between. Germline lookup yields CDR1 MNHEY and CDR2 SMNVEV (reference sequence). CDR3 coding DNA: TGTGCCAGCAGTTTAGTAGGGCCCCCCTACGAGCAGTACTTC. Residues: CASSLVGPPYEQYF.